Listed below are T cell receptor beta chains from one sample, sequenced in a study of cytomegalovirus exposure and HLA in healthy donors. Here immunoSEQ multiplex PCR was the method, and the copy in TCRdb shows in-frame clones only, minus some. The sample lists roughly 76,000 clones, roughly 88% occurring once. Specimen: PBMCs. These receptors all stem from a woman between 25 and 40 years old in good health and CMV-seronegative. Both conserved end residues are part of each CDR3. D genes are given only for firm matches. Only some rows state a clone size, as once, few, many or a class for expanded clones.

>TRBD1|.|TRBJ2-3|TRBV5-1
CASSKGANTDTQYF
TGCGCCAGCAGCAAGGGGGCCAACACAGATACGCAGTATTTT
>TRBD2|.|TRBJ2-3|TRBV19
CASSYLAGGPDTQYF
TGTGCCAGTAGTTATTTAGCGGGAGGTCCAGATACGCAGTATTTT
>TRBD2|.|TRBJ2-1|TRBV2
CAGRSSGRSLNEQFF
TGTGCCGGCAGGTCTAGCGGGAGGTCTCTCAATGAGCAGTTCTTC
>.|once|TRBJ2-7|TRBV5-6
CASSTAGPASYEQYF
TGTGCCAGCAGCACCGCGGGGCCAGCCTCCTACGAGCAGTACTTC
>TRBD1|medium-sized|TRBJ1-4|TRBV29-1
CSAQRTGSEKLFF
TGCAGCGCCCAAAGGACAGGGAGTGAAAAACTGTTTTTT
>TRBD1|.|TRBJ1-1|TRBV28
CASSPRTGRSEAFF
TGTGCCAGCAGTCCACGGACAGGGAGGAGCGAAGCTTTCTTT
>.|once|TRBJ2-3|TRBV7-9
CASSFIAPDTQYF
TGTGCCAGCAGCTTTATAGCTCCGGATACGCAGTATTTT
>.|few|TRBJ2-1|TRBV7-9
CASSLQGTHNEQFF
TGTGCCAGCAGTCTCCAGGGGACCCACAATGAGCAGTTCTTC
>TRBD2|.|TRBJ2-7|TRBV12-5
CASGSSSGDEQYF
TGTGCTAGTGGTTCTTCTAGCGGCGACGAGCAGTACTTC
>TRBD2|.|TRBJ2-7|TRBV28
CASSPGGTYEQYF
TGTGCCAGCAGCCCGGGGGGGACCTACGAGCAGTACTTC
>.|few|TRBJ1-5|TRBV11-3
CASSLDPQRAQHF
TGTGCCAGCAGCTTAGATCCCCAGCGGGCCCAGCATTTT
>.|.|TRBJ2-7|TRBV7-9
CASSLRTAKPFAEQYF
TGTGCCAGCAGCTTAAGGACAGCCAAACCGTTCGCCGAGCAGTACTTC
>.|once|TRBJ2-2|TRBV28
CAARRGNTGELFF
TGTGCCGCCAGACGGGGGAACACCGGGGAGCTGTTTTTT
>.|.|TRBJ1-2|TRBV11-2
CASSSFPQGTYGYTF
TGTGCCAGCAGCTCATTCCCGCAGGGGACCTATGGCTACACCTTC
>.|once|TRBJ1-3|TRBV11-2
CASTLGARRGPGNTIYF
TGTGCCAGCACCCTAGGGGCCCGGCGGGGGCCTGGAAACACCATATATTTT